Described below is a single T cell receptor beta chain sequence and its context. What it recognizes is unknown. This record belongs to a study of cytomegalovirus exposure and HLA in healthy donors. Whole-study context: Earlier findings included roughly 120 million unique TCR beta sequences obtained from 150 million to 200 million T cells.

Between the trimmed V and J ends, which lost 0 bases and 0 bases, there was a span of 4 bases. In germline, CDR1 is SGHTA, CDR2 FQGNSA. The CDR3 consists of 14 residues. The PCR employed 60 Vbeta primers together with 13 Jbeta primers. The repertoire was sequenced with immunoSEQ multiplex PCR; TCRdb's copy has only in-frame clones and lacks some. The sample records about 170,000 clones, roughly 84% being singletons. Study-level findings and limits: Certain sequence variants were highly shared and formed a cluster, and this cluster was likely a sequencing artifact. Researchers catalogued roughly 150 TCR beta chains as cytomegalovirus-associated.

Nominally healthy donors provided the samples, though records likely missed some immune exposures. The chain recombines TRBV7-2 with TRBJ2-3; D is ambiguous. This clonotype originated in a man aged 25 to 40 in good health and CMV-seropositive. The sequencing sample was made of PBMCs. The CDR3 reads CASSLATSTDTQYF. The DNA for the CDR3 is TGTGCCAGCAGCTTAGCCACTAGCACAGATACGCAGTATTTT. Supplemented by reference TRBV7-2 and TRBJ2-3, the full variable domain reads GAGVSQSPSNKVTEKGKDVELRCDPISGHTALYWYRQSLGQGLEFLIYFQGNSAPDKSGLPSDRFSAERTGGSVSTLTIQRTQQEDSAVYLCASSLATSTDTQYFGPGTRLTVL.